The 24 T cell receptor beta chains below all came from one sample that was sequenced in a study of Ad26.COV2.S vaccination and SARS-CoV-2 variants. Treatment denoted: roughly 18 received Ad26.COV2.S at low or high dose, single or two shots; a few received placebo; per-sample allocation not given. Day 63 following the first vaccine or placebo injection was when the samples were taken. Sequenced by immunoSEQ multiplex PCR; TCRdb stores in-frame clones only, minus some. Among under 600,000 clones listed, 80% to 90% were seen once. Sequenced material: peripheral blood, taken in a trial of Ad26.COV2.S vaccine versus placebo. The receptor source for this set is a person between 18 and 60 years old who received the Ad26.COV2.S COVID-19 vaccine or a placebo.

The chain employs TRBV11-3 and TRBJ2-1; TRBD2 matches 14 bases. The CDR3 is 15 amino acids. Germline V gene lookup returns CDR1 SGHNT and CDR2 YENEEA. J gave up 13 bases and V 4 bases, and 9 bases lay outside the gene matches. DNA for the CDR3: TGTGCCAGCAGCTCCCGAGGGACTAGCGGGAGTCGTCAGTTCTTC. It is translated as CASSSRGTSGSRQFF.

This clone appeared once. The same CDR3 can be traced to other DNA sequences in this sample. The chain has TRBV5-4 and TRBJ2-1; 11 positions agree with TRBD2. The germline V gene has CDR1 SGHNT and CDR2 YYREEE (reference sequence). The junction had 1 base not matched to a gene; V was cut back by 0 bases and J by 5 bases. This CDR3 spans 15 amino acids. CDR3 amino acids: CASSLGLAGNNEQFF. In DNA, the CDR3 is TGTGCCAGCAGCTTGGGACTAGCGGGGAACAATGAGCAGTTCTTC.

V and J are TRBV27 and TRBJ1-2; D call uncertain. This CDR3 is built from 11 residues. V lost 8 bases and J 4 bases, leaving 8 bases between the germline ends. Germline lookup yields CDR1 MNHEY and CDR2 SMNVEV (reference sequence). The DNA of the CDR3 is TGTGCCAGCGGCCAGGCCTATGGCTACACCTTC. Its translation: CASGQAYGYTF.

This sequence joins TRBV12-2 and TRBJ2-7. TRBV12-2 counts as a pseudogene. The length of the CDR3 is 17 residues. Written as DNA, the CDR3 is TGTGCAAGTCGCTTCCGCCTGGGGGGACACAGGATTTACGAGCAGTACTTC. Residues: CASRFRLGGHRIYEQYF.

The rearrangement joins TRBV2 to TRBJ2-7, with D possibly matching TRBD1 (6 bases). V lost 7 bases and J lost 2, with 15 bases in between. Per the germline V gene, CDR1 is SNHLY and CDR2 is FYNNEI. CDR3 length equals 14 residues. As DNA, the CDR3 is TGTGCCAGCATTGACAGGATGAAAACCTACGAGCAGTACTTC. Translation gives CASIDRMKTYEQYF.

This clone was detected a few times. The chain uses TRBV18 and TRBJ1-1, with D possibly TRBD1 on 6 matching bases. The CDR3 covers 14 residues. Germline values: CDR1 KGHSH, CDR2 LQKENI. Trimming left V 2 bases short and J 4 bases short, with 11 bases between. CDR3 sequence reads: CASSPDRQFTEAFF. CDR3 DNA: TGTGCCAGCTCACCAGACAGGCAATTCACTGAAGCTTTCTTT.

This clone has a single count. The J gene is TRBJ2-3, the V gene TRBV5-4; D may be TRBD1 (7 bases). The CDR3 sequence is 14 residues long. CDR1 is SGHNT and CDR2 is YYREEE in the germline V gene (reference sequence). The V and J ends lost 2 bases and 4 bases respectively, with 11 bases between them. The CDR3 DNA reads as TGTGCCAGCAGCTTTCAGGGGGGCGCAGATACGCAGTATTTT. It yields the protein CASSFQGGADTQYF.

The CDR3 DNA sequence: TGTGCCAGCAGTATAAGCGGGAACCAAGAGACCCAGTACTTC. Encoded protein: CASSISGNQETQYF. The V gene is TRBV27, the J gene TRBJ2-5; 7 bases are shared with TRBD2. Per germline, CDR1 MNHEY and CDR2 SMNVEV (reference sequence). The V segment lost 5 bases and the J segment 0 bases; nucleotides outside the gene matches: 3. The CDR3 sequence is 14 residues long.

Notes on this clone: One end of the junction is discordant with germline, which a read error may explain. The chain employs TRBV30 and TRBJ2-1, with 12 bases that match TRBD2. Germline V gene sequence: CDR1 GTSNPN, CDR2 SVGIG (reference sequence). This CDR3 contains 13 residues. The CDR3 loop is CAWSLRTSGASLF. The CDR3 bases are TGTGCCTGGAGCCTCCGGACTAGCGGGGCCAGTCTCTTC.

The V call is TRBV28, the J call TRBJ1-6; 9 bases are a match to TRBD1. Germline loops: CDR1 MDHEN, CDR2 SYDVKM. Trimming removed 2 bases from V and 10 bases from J; junction bases left unmatched: 0. The CDR3 spans 13 residues. CDR3 sequence: CASSLDRGSPLHF. CDR3 DNA sequence: TGTGCCAGCAGTTTAGACAGGGGGTCACCCCTCCACTTT.

A few counts support this clone. The chain uses TRBV7-3 and TRBJ2-2; D is ambiguous. The V end was cut by 1 base, the J end by 0 bases, with 9 bases between. Germline CDR1 is SGHTA and CDR2 is FQGTGA. The CDR3 totals 16 residues. The CDR3, as DNA: TGTGCCAGCAGCTTAATGAACAATCCGAACACCGGGGAGCTGTTTTTT. It is translated as CASSLMNNPNTGELFF. The full variable domain, in which reference TRBV7-3 and TRBJ2-2 provide the parts outside the CDR3, is GAGVSQTPSNKVTEKGKYVELRCDPISGHTALYWYRQSLGQGPEFLIYFQGTGAADDSGLPNDRFFAVRPEGSVSTLKIQRTERGDSAVYLCASSLMNNPNTGELFFGEGSRLTVL.

CDR3 nucleotide sequence: TGTGCCAGCAGTTTACCCATCACCACTGAAGCTTTCTTT. It is translated as CASSLPITTEAFF. This chain joins TRBV28 and TRBJ1-1, with unresolved D. Trimming cost V 2 bases and J 4 bases, with 8 bases left between them. CDR1 and CDR2 (germline): MDHEN, SYDVKM. This CDR3 comprises 13 residues. The variable domain in full, completed from reference TRBV28 and TRBJ1-1, reads DVKVTQSSRYLVKRTGEKVFLECVQDMDHENMFWYRQDPGLGLRLIYFSYDVKMKEKGDIPEGYSVSREKKERFSLILESASTNQTSMYLCASSLPITTEAFFGQGTRLTVV.

The chain has TRBV6-5 and TRBJ2-5; the D gene is possibly TRBD1 (5 bases). Looked up from germline, CDR1 is MNHEY and CDR2 is SVGAGI. Trimming left V 0 bases short and J 2 bases short, with 10 bases between. CDR3 size: 15 residues. CDR3 sequence (DNA): TGTGCCAGCAGTTACTCAATAGGGGTTCAAGAGACCCAGTACTTC. Translated, it gives CASSYSIGVQETQYF.

V usage is TRBV27 and J usage is TRBJ2-1; weak D call: TRBD1 (5 bases). V was shortened by 5 bases and J by 0 bases, with 14 bases between the two germline ends. The V gene's germline CDR1 is MNHEY and CDR2 SMNVEV (reference sequence). The CDR3 has 16 residues. The CDR3 loop reads CASSPWTLSSYNEQFF. CDR3 nucleotide sequence: TGTGCCAGCAGTCCGTGGACATTGAGCTCCTACAATGAGCAGTTCTTC.

The chain links TRBV5-1 to TRBJ2-7, with D hard to call. The CDR3 spans 14 residues. V dropped 0 bases and J dropped 4 bases, with 11 bases sitting between them. Germline V gene data show CDR1 as SGHRS and CDR2 as YFSETQ. CDR3 loop: CASSLAPPSYEQYF. The CDR3 DNA is TGCGCCAGCAGCTTGGCCCCTCCAAGTTACGAGCAGTACTTC.

V gene TRBV4-3 combines with J gene TRBJ1-2; 9 bases are a match to TRBD1. With V trimmed by 1 base and J by 8 bases, 14 bases remained unmatched. Germline V gene lookup returns CDR1 LGHNA and CDR2 YSLEER. CDR3 length equals 17 residues. CDR3 sequence (DNA): TGCGCCAGCAGCCAAGCCATCCTACAGGGGGCGGGGTGGGGCTACACCTTC. Its protein product is CASSQAILQGAGWGYTF.

V gene TRBV6-5 combines with J gene TRBJ2-1, with 8 positions matching TRBD2. Germline V lookup: CDR1 MNHEY, CDR2 SVGAGI. This CDR3 is 16 amino acids long. After removal of 2 bases from V and 0 bases from J, the junction contained 3 bases not matched to a gene. The CDR3 protein is CASSYPAGASYNEQFF. CDR3 DNA: TGTGCCAGCAGTTACCCAGCGGGGGCCTCCTACAATGAGCAGTTCTTC.

The rearrangement joins TRBV6-6 to TRBJ1-1, with D possibly TRBD1 on 5 matching bases. This CDR3 is 14 amino acids long. Germline CDR1 is MNHNY and CDR2 is SVGAGI (reference sequence). Trimming pared 7 bases from V and 1 base from J, leaving 13 bases between. The CDR3 DNA reads TGTGCCAGCAAGAGAGCGGGGGAGAACACTGAAGCTTTCTTT. Translated: CASKRAGENTEAFF.

The genes are TRBV19 and TRBJ2-7, with D perhaps matching TRBD1 (5 bases). In germline, CDR1 is LNHDA, CDR2 SQIVND (reference sequence). CDR3 length equals 14 residues. Trimming removed 5 bases at V and 4 bases at J, with 15 bases between. The DNA of the CDR3 is TGTGCCAGTAGTGTGGGCGGCAGGGTATACGAGCAGTACTTC. This translates into CASSVGGRVYEQYF.

V usage is TRBV7-9 and J usage is TRBJ2-1; 8 nucleotides align to TRBD2. CDR3 size: 16 residues. Germline CDR1 and CDR2: SEHNR and FQNEAQ (reference sequence). The V segment lost 3 bases and the J segment 2 bases; nucleotides outside the gene matches: 6. The CDR3 coding sequence is TGTGCCAGCAGCTTCCCTGGTAGCGGGACCTACAATGAGCAGTTCTTC. Translation gives CASSFPGSGTYNEQFF.

The chain joins TRBV7-8 to TRBJ2-5; maybe TRBD1 (6 bases). The V and J ends lost 3 bases and 4 bases respectively, with 9 bases between them. Germline-derived CDR1 and CDR2 are SGHVS and FQNEAQ. This CDR3 contains 13 residues. CDR3 loop: CASSLGAGETQYF. CDR3 coding DNA: TGTGCCAGCAGCTTGGGGGCAGGAGAGACCCAGTACTTC.

The rearrangement uses TRBV28 and TRBJ2-1, with unresolved D. This CDR3 has 17 amino acids. Germline CDR1 reads MDHEN; CDR2 reads SYDVKM. Trimming left V 4 bases short and J 2 bases short, with 18 bases between. In nucleotides, the CDR3 is TGTGCCAGCAGTTCCCTCGGACCGATGGGTGCCTACAATGAGCAGTTCTTC. Translating it yields CASSSLGPMGAYNEQFF.

This clone has just one count. The J gene is TRBJ1-6, the V gene TRBV6-5; D remains unclear. Germline-derived CDR1 and CDR2 are MNHEY and SVGAGI. The CDR3 consists of 12 residues. The germline V and J ends were trimmed by 7 bases and 7 bases, with 8 bases remaining between them. CDR3 amino acids: CASTTANSPLHF. The CDR3 nucleotides are TGTGCCAGCACAACAGCAAATTCACCCCTCCACTTT.

V gene TRBV5-4 combines with J gene TRBJ2-2; possible D gene TRBD1, 6 bases. CDR1 is SGHNT and CDR2 is YYREEE in the germline V gene (reference sequence). Trimming stripped 0 bases from V and 2 bases from J, with 8 bases between. The CDR3 length is 15 residues. The CDR3 reads CASSLDRANTGELFF. The CDR3 DNA reads as TGTGCCAGCAGCTTGGACAGGGCTAACACCGGGGAGCTGTTTTTT. The full variable domain, rest sourced from reference TRBV5-4 and TRBJ2-2, is ETGVTQSPTHLIKTRGQQVTLRCSSQSGHNTVSWYQQALGQGPQFIFQYYREEENGRGNFPPRFSGLQFPNYSSELNVNALELDDSALYLCASSLDRANTGELFFGEGSRLTVL.